This TCR beta chain was retrieved from a study of PD-L1 blockade in urothelial cancer. Across the study: Bladder-origin urothelial cancer in males described twenty-five of the 29 patients. T cell content in blood samples showed a median of approximately 150,000.

Only in-frame clones appear in the TCRdb table, and some are missing; sequencing was by immunoSEQ multiplex PCR. Found here are more than 35,000 clones, more than 75% of them singletons; the top ten hold less than 3.5%. On this clone itself: What it binds is unknown.

Overall study findings and caveats: At the 3-week point, tumor-associated blood clones expanded more in durable-benefit patients.

Losses at the gene ends were 4 bases for V and 1 base for J; bases not matched to a gene: 10. Germline V gives CDR1 SGDLS, CDR2 YYNGEE. This CDR3 is built from 18 residues. The clonotype was recovered from a man between 65 and 85 years old with urothelial cancer. The specimen comprised PBMCs, sampled around atezolizumab (anti-PD-L1) treatment. This rearrangement joins TRBV9 to TRBJ2-6, with TRBD1 matching over 8 bases. The CDR3 DNA is TGTGCCAGCAGCCCCTCCGGGACAGGACCTTCTGGGGCCAACGTCCTGACTTTC. It specifies CASSPSGTGPSGANVLTF.